This is a list of T cell receptor beta chains from one sample in a study of blood T cell repertoires in COVID-19. This table comes from immunoSEQ multiplex PCR, and its TCRdb copy is limited to in-frame clones, with some not included. The sample holds about 170,000 clones, around 84% seen once. Sequencing was done on a sample of peripheral blood. All receptors come from a human donor with acute or convalescent COVID-19. The donor label of this sample is uncertain. Both conserved end residues are part of each CDR3. Fields, in order: J gene, V gene, D gene, clone size, CDR3 DNA, CDR3 protein. The D gene is left open where the match is weak. Not all rows give a size; the values are once, few, many and, for expanded clones, a class.

>TRBJ1-1|TRBV18|-|few
TGTGCCAGCTCACCAAATTTAATGAACACTGAAGCTTTCTTT
CASSPNLMNTEAFF
>TRBJ2-7|TRBV5-1|-|-
TGCGCCAGCAGCCTTACGCAGGGGCGGGAGCAGTACTTC
CASSLTQGREQYF
>TRBJ2-7|TRBV9|TRBD1|-
TGTGCCAGCAGCGTGACAGGGGGGTCCTACGAGCAGTACTTC
CASSVTGGSYEQYF
>TRBJ2-5|TRBV7-9|TRBD2|-
TGTGCCAGCAGCCCGAGCGGGGGGGGAGAGACCCAGTACTTC
CASSPSGGGETQYF
>TRBJ2-7|TRBV6-2/TRBV6-3|-|-
TGTGCCAGCAGTTCGAGTCTCGGGCAGTACTTC
CASSSSLGQYF
>TRBJ2-5|TRBV21-1|-|-
TGTGCCAGCAGCAAAGCGGGCTTCGTAACGAGCGGGGGGGCTCAAGAGACCCAGTACTTC
CASSKAGFVTSGGAQETQYF
>TRBJ2-1|TRBV7-2|TRBD2|-
TGTGCCAGCAGCTTAGGTCGGGGGGGTGTAGGAAATGAGCAGTTCTTC
CASSLGRGGVGNEQFF
>TRBJ1-2|TRBV18|-|-
TGTGCCAGCTCACCAATCGGGGGGGCGCGTGGCTATGGCTACACCTTC
CASSPIGGARGYGYTF
>TRBJ2-6|TRBV5-1|-|-
TGCGCCAGCAGCGTAGCGGGACAGGGATTCTCTGGGGCCAACGTCCTGACTTTC
CASSVAGQGFSGANVLTF
>TRBJ2-7|TRBV9|-|-
TGTGCCAGCAGCGTAGAAAACAGACCCTACGAGCAGTACTTC
CASSVENRPYEQYF
>TRBJ2-3|TRBV24-1|-|-
TGTGCCACCAGTGACAACTACGCGGATACGCAGTATTTT
CATSDNYADTQYF
>TRBJ2-1|TRBV6-5|-|-
TGTGCCAGCAGTTCTACAGTACCCTCCTACAATGAGCAGTTCTTC
CASSSTVPSYNEQFF
>TRBJ1-4|TRBV7-8|-|once
TGTGCCAGCAGCCGTCCGACAGTCCCAACTAATGAAAAACTGTTTTTT
CASSRPTVPTNEKLFF
>TRBJ1-4|TRBV5-1|TRBD1|-
TGCGCCAGCAGCTCAGGGGGCGCAACTAATGAAAAACTGTTTTTT
CASSSGGATNEKLFF
>TRBJ1-2|TRBV14|TRBD1|few
TGTGCCAGCAGCCAAGAAGGGTGGTTCCGACAGGGCCATGGCTACACCTTC
CASSQEGWFRQGHGYTF
>TRBJ1-2|TRBV28|-|-
TGTGCCAGCAGTTTATATCAGTCTAACTATGGCTACACCTTC
CASSLYQSNYGYTF
>TRBJ1-1|TRBV4-1|-|-
TGCGCCACCCGAAAAACAGGGATGAACACTGAAGCTTTCTTT
CATRKTGMNTEAFF
>TRBJ2-3|TRBV7-2|-|-
TGTGCCAGCAGCATAAGGAGGGCTCGCACAGATACGCAGTATTTT
CASSIRRARTDTQYF
>TRBJ1-2|TRBV9|-|-
TGTGCCAGCAGCCCCGAGGGAGCGGAAGACTATGGCTACACCTTC
CASSPEGAEDYGYTF
>TRBJ2-1|TRBV6-2/TRBV6-3|TRBD2|-
TGTGCCAGCAGTTTAAGGGCTAGCGGTACGAGCTACAATGAGCAGTTCTTC
CASSLRASGTSYNEQFF
>TRBJ2-1|TRBV5-6|-|-
TGTGCCAGCAGCCGCTTTTGGGGGGGCAACCTCAATGAGCAGTTCTTC
CASSRFWGGNLNEQFF
>TRBJ2-7|TRBV4-2|TRBD2|-
TGTGCCAGCAGCCAAGATATAACTAGCGGGGGCTACGAGCAGTACTTC
CASSQDITSGGYEQYF
>TRBJ2-1|TRBV6-2/TRBV6-3|-|once
TGTGCCAGCAGTGAGACTAGCTACAATGAGCAGTTCTTC
CASSETSYNEQFF
>TRBJ1-6|TRBV5-4|TRBD1|-
TGTGCCAGCAGCGCGGGACAGTTACTATTCTATAATTCACCCCTCCACTTT
CASSAGQLLFYNSPLHF
>TRBJ2-4|TRBV28|-|-
TGTGCCAGCAGCCTTTATAAAGCTATCCAAAACATTCAGTACTTC
CASSLYKAIQNIQYF
>TRBJ1-2|TRBV9|TRBD1|once
TGTGCCAGCAGCCCCAGCGGCAGGGGGCATGATGGCTACACCTTC
CASSPSGRGHDGYTF
>TRBJ2-7|TRBV4-1|-|-
TGCGCCAGCAGCCAAGATCTCGGGAGCTCCTACGAGCAGTACTTC
CASSQDLGSSYEQYF
>TRBJ2-1|TRBV4-3|TRBD2|few
TGCGCCAGCAGCCAAGATCTCGCTAGCGGGGGGCATTCCTACAATGAGCAGTTCTTC
CASSQDLASGGHSYNEQFF
>TRBJ2-7|TRBV10-1|TRBD1|-
TGCGCCAGCAGTGAGTCCCCCGGGACAGGGAGGAACGAGCAGTACTTC
CASSESPGTGRNEQYF
>TRBJ1-1|TRBV19|-|-
TGTGCCAGTAGGGACAGTACTAACACTGAAGCTTTCTTT
CASRDSTNTEAFF
>TRBJ1-1|TRBV19|TRBD1|-
TGTGCCACCCACTCGCCGGGACAGGGGTTCGGCACTGAAGCTTTCTTT
CATHSPGQGFGTEAFF
>TRBJ1-5|TRBV7-8|TRBD1|-
TGTGCCAGCAGCTTAGTCGGACAGGGGGCTTTTAGCAATCAGCCCCAGCATTTT
CASSLVGQGAFSNQPQHF
>TRBJ2-5|TRBV18|-|few
TGTGCCAGCTCACCGGGCAGTAAGGAGACCCAGTACTTC
CASSPGSKETQYF
>TRBJ1-6|TRBV4-3|-|-
TGCGCCAGCAGCCAAGTCGTGGCGGTTAATAATTCACCCCTCCACTTT
CASSQVVAVNNSPLHF
>TRBJ1-1|TRBV28|-|once
TGTGCCACCGCGTACGGGGGGCGCAAATCCACTGAAGCTTTCTTT
CATAYGGRKSTEAFF
>TRBJ1-1|TRBV19|TRBD1|-
TGTGCCAGTAGGAAGGACAGGGCGAACACTGAAGCTTTCTTT
CASRKDRANTEAFF
>TRBJ2-7|TRBV27|-|-
TGTGCCAGCACTTCGGGGGACTCCTACGAGCAGTACTTC
CASTSGDSYEQYF